The next 22 T cell receptor beta chains were all read from a single sample in a study of blood T cell repertoires in COVID-19. Clones were read by immunoSEQ multiplex PCR, and TCRdb kept only the in-frame ones, dropping some. The sample yields about 220,000 clones, around 83% seen once. Sequences were obtained from peripheral blood. These receptors were obtained from a woman aged 80 or over with COVID-19, enrolled during active disease.

Only a few counts were recorded for this clone. This chain connects TRBV5-4 to TRBJ1-2, with D maybe TRBD1 (5 bases). This CDR3 has 14 amino acids. CDR1 is SGHNT, CDR2 YYREEE, per germline (reference sequence). V lost 4 bases, J lost 8 bases, and 18 bases lay in between. CDR3 DNA: TGTGCCAGCAGCCCAATGCAGGGATCGAGCGGCTACACCTTC. Translating gives CASSPMQGSSGYTF. The complete variable domain, with remaining parts taken from reference TRBV5-4 and TRBJ1-2, reads ETGVTQSPTHLIKTRGQQVTLRCSSQSGHNTVSWYQQALGQGPQFIFQYYREEENGRGNFPPRFSGLQFPNYSSELNVNALELDDSALYLCASSPMQGSSGYTFGSGTRLTVV.

V and J are TRBV7-8 and TRBJ1-2; weak D call: TRBD1 (5 bases). Per germline, CDR1 SGHVS and CDR2 FQNEAQ. Trimming cost V 1 base and J 6 bases, with 12 bases left between them. The CDR3 contains 14 residues. The chain's CDR3 is CASSLEGVRHGYTF. The CDR3 DNA follows: TGTGCCAGCAGCTTAGAAGGGGTGAGACATGGCTACACCTTC.

This clone was seen a few times. The V gene is TRBV10-3, the J gene TRBJ1-1, with 7 bases that match TRBD1. The CDR3 extends over 14 amino acids. V trimming: 7 bases; J trimming: 2 bases; junction bases outside the gene matches: 7. Germline assignment: CDR1 ENHRY and CDR2 SYGVKD. DNA of the CDR3: TGTGCCATCACTGACAGGGTAGGAAACACTGAAGCTTTCTTT. It is translated as CAITDRVGNTEAFF.

V usage is TRBV15 and J usage is TRBJ2-6, with 10 bases identical to TRBD2. J gave up 4 bases and V 2 bases, and 5 bases lay outside the gene matches. Germline loops: CDR1 LNHNV, CDR2 YYDKDF (reference sequence). The CDR3 sequence is 17 residues long. DNA of the CDR3: TGTGCCACCAGCAGATGGAGCGGGAGGGCGGGGGCCAACGTCCTGACTTTC. Its protein is CATSRWSGRAGANVLTF.

The CDR3 DNA reads as TGTGCCAGCAGCTTAGTGGGGCCTGGAAACACCATATATTTT. This codes for CASSLVGPGNTIYF. The gene calls are TRBV7-2 and TRBJ1-3, with D possibly being TRBD1 (5 bases). The V end was cut by 1 base, the J end by 2 bases, with 6 bases between. The germline V gene encodes CDR1 SGHTA and CDR2 FQGNSA. The CDR3 is 14 amino acids.

CDR3 protein: CASSFLDSSMNTEAFF. The CDR3 nucleotides read TGCGCCAGCAGCTTTCTGGACAGTTCCATGAACACTGAAGCTTTCTTT. The chain links TRBV5-1 to TRBJ1-1, with D perhaps TRBD1 (6 bases). The CDR3 runs 16 residues. Looked up from germline, CDR1 is SGHRS and CDR2 is YFSETQ. The V end lost 2 bases, the J end lost 0 bases, and 14 bases lay between the germline ends.

The V and J genes are TRBV5-1 and TRBJ2-7, with TRBD2 matching 8 bases. Germline CDR1 is SGHRS and CDR2 is YFSETQ. The CDR3 is made up of 14 amino acids. With 4 bases clipped from V and 2 bases from J, the junction kept 5 bases outside the gene matches. The CDR3 reads CASSLLAGTYEQYF. Here the CDR3 DNA reads TGCGCCAGCAGCCTTTTAGCGGGGACCTACGAGCAGTACTTC.

The DNA for the CDR3 is TGTGCCAGCAGCCAAGATTCTCCAACACGAACCGGGGAGCTGTTTTTT. It encodes CASSQDSPTRTGELFF. The chain recombines TRBV4-2 with TRBJ2-2, with D hard to call. CDR1 is LGHNA, CDR2 YNFKEQ, per germline. The V and J ends lost 0 bases and 5 bases respectively, with 13 bases between them. This CDR3 spans 16 amino acids.

The chain couples TRBV30 to TRBJ1-4; maybe TRBD1 (5 bases). This CDR3 comprises 11 residues. CDR1 is GTSNPN and CDR2 is SVGIG in the germline V gene (reference sequence). V dropped 7 bases and J dropped 6 bases, with 9 bases sitting between them. The CDR3 sequence: CAFLGDEKLFF. Here the CDR3 DNA reads TGTGCCTTTTTAGGGGATGAAAAACTGTTTTTT. Looking up the rest from reference TRBV30 and TRBJ1-4 gives the full variable domain: SQTIHQWPATLVQPVGSPLSLECTVEGTSNPNLYWYRQAAGRGLQLLFYSVGIGQISSEVPQNLSASRPQDRQFILSSKKLLLSDSGFYLCAFLGDEKLFFGSGTQLSVL.

This clone came up once. This chain links TRBV6-5 with TRBJ2-1, with TRBD2 matching over 10 bases. V was clipped by 0 bases and J by 6 bases; unmatched bases: 2. Germline CDR1 is MNHEY and CDR2 is SVGAGI. The CDR3 length is 15 residues. CDR3: CASSYSSGRVNEQFF. In nucleotides, the CDR3 is TGTGCCAGCAGTTACTCCAGCGGGAGGGTCAATGAGCAGTTCTTC.

The table lists this clone with a count of one. This chain links TRBV28 with TRBJ1-2; the D gene is possibly TRBD1 (5 bases). Germline CDR1 is MDHEN and CDR2 is SYDVKM. With 7 bases removed from V and 3 bases from J, the gap between germline ends came to 12 bases. This CDR3 spans 13 amino acids. CDR3 residues: CASTPGLYYGYTF. For the CDR3, the DNA is TGTGCCAGCACGCCAGGGTTGTACTATGGCTACACCTTC.

The chain combines TRBV5-6 with TRBJ1-5; D is unresolved. V lost 4 bases, J lost 1 base, and 18 bases lay in between. CDR3 length: 17 residues. Per the germline V gene, CDR1 is SGHDT and CDR2 is YYEEEE. The CDR3 DNA is TGTGCCAGCAGCCGAGAGAGAGGGTCAGGAAGCAATCAGCCCCAGCATTTT. As protein: CASSRERGSGSNQPQHF. Full variable domain (remainder filled in from reference TRBV5-6 and TRBJ1-5): DAGVTQSPTHLIKTRGQQVTLRCSPKSGHDTVSWYQQALGQGPQFIFQYYEEEERQRGNFPDRFSGHQFPNYSSELNVNALLLGDSALYLCASSRERGSGSNQPQHFGDGTRLSIL.

The V and J genes are TRBV4-2 and TRBJ2-7; 9 positions match TRBD2. The trim removed 4 bases at V and 3 bases at J, leaving 19 bases unmatched. Germline V gives CDR1 LGHNA, CDR2 YNFKEQ. This CDR3 comprises 19 residues. The CDR3 sequence: CASSPLAGSSGAKNYEQYF. The CDR3, as DNA: TGTGCCAGCAGCCCCCTAGCGGGATCGTCAGGCGCAAAAAACTACGAGCAGTACTTC.

V is TRBV7-9 and J is TRBJ1-3; D is undetermined. The CDR3 consists of 16 residues. With 4 bases removed from V and 4 bases from J, the gap between germline ends came to 17 bases. Germline V gene sequence: CDR1 SEHNR, CDR2 FQNEAQ (reference sequence). For the CDR3, the DNA is TGTGCCAGCAGCTCCACCGGTAAAACTTACGGAAACACCATATATTTT. Its translation: CASSSTGKTYGNTIYF.

The chain links TRBV10-3 to TRBJ1-2; D may be TRBD1 (5 bases). The germline CDR1 and CDR2 sequences are ENHRY and SYGVKD. V lost 4 bases and J 1 base, leaving 7 bases between the germline ends. This CDR3 contains 13 residues. Here the CDR3 reads CAISVQVNYGYTF. CDR3 DNA: TGTGCCATCAGTGTACAGGTTAACTATGGCTACACCTTC.

CDR3 sequence reads: CASSLGQLGNYGYTF. The DNA for the CDR3 is TGTGCCAGCAGCTTGGGCCAGCTTGGGAACTATGGCTACACCTTC. V is TRBV7-2 and J is TRBJ1-2, with D hard to call. The CDR3 runs to 15 residues. In germline, CDR1 is SGHTA, CDR2 FQGNSA. The V end lost 3 bases, the J end lost 2 bases, and 13 bases lay between the germline ends.

The chain couples TRBV10-3 to TRBJ1-5; D unresolved. Germline CDR1 ENHRY, CDR2 SYGVKD. This CDR3 comprises 14 residues. V was clipped by 5 bases and J by 2 bases, with 10 bases between them. The DNA for the CDR3 is TGTGCCATCAGTTTCGGGTTAGGCAATCAGCCCCAGCATTTT. Translating it yields CAISFGLGNQPQHF.

The J gene is TRBJ1-6, the V gene TRBV2, with D possibly matching TRBD1 (6 bases). Germline V gene lookup returns CDR1 SNHLY and CDR2 FYNNEI. The V and J ends lost 4 bases and 10 bases respectively, with 14 bases between them. The CDR3 is made up of 14 amino acids. The CDR3: CASSVRGGDSPLHF. DNA of the CDR3: TGTGCCAGCAGTGTAAGGGGGGGGGACTCACCCCTCCACTTT. The full variable domain, rest sourced from reference TRBV2 and TRBJ1-6, is EPEVTQTPSHQVTQMGQEVILRCVPISNHLYFYWYRQILGQKVEFLVSFYNNEISEKSEIFDDQFSVERPDGSNFTLKIRSTKLEDSAMYFCASSVRGGDSPLHFGNGTRLTVT.

This chain uses TRBV7-2 with TRBJ2-7, with 8 bases lining up with TRBD2. The trim removed 0 bases at V and 6 bases at J, leaving 13 bases unmatched. CDR1 and CDR2 (germline): SGHTA, FQGNSA. This CDR3 has 17 residues. For the CDR3, the DNA is TGTGCCAGCAGCTTAGCGCTAGTAGCGGGAAGGTCGGCCGAGCAGTACTTC. This sequence encodes CASSLALVAGRSAEQYF.

This chain links TRBV6-5 with TRBJ2-6; 8 bases are a match to TRBD1. The CDR3 runs to 15 residues. With 7 bases clipped from V and 4 bases from J, the junction kept 6 bases outside the gene matches. Looked up from germline, CDR1 is MNHEY and CDR2 is SVGAGI. The CDR3 loop reads CASNPDRAGANVLTF. CDR3 DNA sequence: TGTGCCAGCAACCCGGACAGGGCAGGGGCCAACGTCCTGACTTTC.

This sequence joins TRBV7-6 and TRBJ1-1, with 8 bases lining up with TRBD1. J gave up 3 bases and V 0 bases, and 9 bases lay outside the gene matches. From germline, CDR1 is SGHVS and CDR2 FNYEAQ. This CDR3 contains 17 residues. The CDR3 sequence is CASSLAGETGDHTEAFF. CDR3 coding DNA: TGTGCCAGCAGCTTAGCGGGGGAGACAGGGGATCACACTGAAGCTTTCTTT.

The V gene is TRBV6-5, the J gene TRBJ2-5; no clear D. The CDR3 is 13 amino acids. CDR1 MNHEY and CDR2 SVGAGI come from the germline V gene. The V end was cut by 4 bases, the J end by 5 bases, with 11 bases between. In nucleotides, the CDR3 is TGTGCCAGCAGTTCCACGGTCAAGGAGACCCAGTACTTC. Translating it yields CASSSTVKETQYF.